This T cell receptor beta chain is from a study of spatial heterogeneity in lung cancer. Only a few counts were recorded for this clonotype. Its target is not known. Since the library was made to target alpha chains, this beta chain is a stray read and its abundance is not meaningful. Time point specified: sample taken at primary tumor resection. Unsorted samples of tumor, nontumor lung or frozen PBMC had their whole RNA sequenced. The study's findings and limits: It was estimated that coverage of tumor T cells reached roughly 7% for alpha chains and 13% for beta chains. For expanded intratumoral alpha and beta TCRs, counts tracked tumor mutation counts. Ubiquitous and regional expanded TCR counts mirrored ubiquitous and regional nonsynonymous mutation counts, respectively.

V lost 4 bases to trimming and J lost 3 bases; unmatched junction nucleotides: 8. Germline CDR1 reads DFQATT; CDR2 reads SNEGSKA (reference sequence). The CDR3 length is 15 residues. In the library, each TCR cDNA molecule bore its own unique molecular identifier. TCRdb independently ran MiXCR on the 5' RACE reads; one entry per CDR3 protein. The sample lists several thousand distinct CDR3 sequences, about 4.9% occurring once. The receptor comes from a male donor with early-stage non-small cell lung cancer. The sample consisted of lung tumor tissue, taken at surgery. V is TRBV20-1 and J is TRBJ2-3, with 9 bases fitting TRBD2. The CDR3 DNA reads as TGCAGTGCTACGGGCGGGAGGGCCGGGACAGATACGCAGTATTTT. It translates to CSATGGRAGTDTQYF.